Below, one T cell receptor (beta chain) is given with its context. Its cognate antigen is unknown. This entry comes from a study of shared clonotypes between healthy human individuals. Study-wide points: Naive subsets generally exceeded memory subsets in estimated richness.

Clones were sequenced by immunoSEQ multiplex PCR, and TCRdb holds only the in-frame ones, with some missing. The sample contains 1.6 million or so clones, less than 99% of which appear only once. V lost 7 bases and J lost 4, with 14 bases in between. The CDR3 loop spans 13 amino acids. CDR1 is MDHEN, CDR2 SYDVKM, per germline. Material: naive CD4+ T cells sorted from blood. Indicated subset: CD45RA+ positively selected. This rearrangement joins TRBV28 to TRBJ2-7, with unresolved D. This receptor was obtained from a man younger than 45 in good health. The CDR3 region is CASISSDLYEQYF. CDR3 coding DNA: TGTGCCAGCATCTCTTCGGACCTATACGAGCAGTACTTC.